This TCR beta chain was documented in a study of blood T cells in healthy people across ages. Next came a second PCR, run for about 7 to 11 cycles, which used a sample-barcoded 5' primer along with a J-beta primer mix. Using its own MiXCR run on the 5' RACE reads, TCRdb lists one record per CDR3 protein. The sample has roughly 800,000 distinct CDR3 sequences; around 25% are singletons. Notes on this clonotype: The germline gene is not matched at one end of the junction; a read error may be the cause.

There are 13 residues in the CDR3. Separately, the same data were catalogued under a study of T cells of mothers and their children. As that report states: Random nucleotides (2-4) and sample barcodes were added by the M1S primer used in the second PCR. In each mother, TCR beta CDR3 reads exceeded 8 million; in each child, they numbered around 3 million.

Specimen: blood. The TCR sequence derives from a boy aged 5-17 years in good health. This chain joins TRBV12-3 or TRBV12-4 and TRBJ2-5, with no clear D. TRBJ2-1 matches the DNA end more closely, so the J call is doubtful. CDR3: CASSLKVYDEQFF. CDR3 coding DNA: TGTGCCAGCAGTTTAAAAGTCTACGATGAGCAGTTCTTC.